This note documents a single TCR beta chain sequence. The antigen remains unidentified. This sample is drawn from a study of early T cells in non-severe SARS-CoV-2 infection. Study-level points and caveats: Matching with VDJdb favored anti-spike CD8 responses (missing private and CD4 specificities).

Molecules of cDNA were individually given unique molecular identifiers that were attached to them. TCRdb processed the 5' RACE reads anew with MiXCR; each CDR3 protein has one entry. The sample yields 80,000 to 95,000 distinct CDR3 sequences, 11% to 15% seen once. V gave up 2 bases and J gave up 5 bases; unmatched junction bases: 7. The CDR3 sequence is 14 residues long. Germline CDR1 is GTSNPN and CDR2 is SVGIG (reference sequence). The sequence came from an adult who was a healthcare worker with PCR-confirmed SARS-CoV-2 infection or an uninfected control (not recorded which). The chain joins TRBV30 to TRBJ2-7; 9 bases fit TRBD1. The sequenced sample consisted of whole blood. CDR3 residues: CAWSKGQGPDEQYF. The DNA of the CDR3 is TGTGCCTGGAGTAAGGGACAGGGTCCCGACGAGCAGTACTTC.